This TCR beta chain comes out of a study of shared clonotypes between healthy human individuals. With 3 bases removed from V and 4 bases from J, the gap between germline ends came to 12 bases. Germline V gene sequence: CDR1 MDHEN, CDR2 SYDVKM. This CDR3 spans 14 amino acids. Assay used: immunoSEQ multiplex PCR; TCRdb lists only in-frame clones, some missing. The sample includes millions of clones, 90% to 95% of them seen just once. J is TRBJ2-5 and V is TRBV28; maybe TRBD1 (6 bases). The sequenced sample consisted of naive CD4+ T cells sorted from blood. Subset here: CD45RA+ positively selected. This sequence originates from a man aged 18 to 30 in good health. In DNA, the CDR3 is TGTGCCAGCAGTTTCACAGGGAAAAGAGAGACCCAGTACTTC. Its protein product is CASSFTGKRETQYF.